The clone carrying this T cell receptor beta chain was seen once. The germline V gene encodes CDR1 KGHSH and CDR2 LQKENI. This CDR3 has 12 amino acids. Trimming took 5 bases from V and 8 from J; bases not matched to a gene: 5. This record belongs to a study of blood T cell repertoires in COVID-19. Assay: immunoSEQ multiplex PCR; the TCRdb copy retains only in-frame clones and omits some. The data show hundreds of thousands of clones, with 75% to 90% seen just once and 1% to 1.3% held by the top ten. The participants were between about 18 and 90 years old and came from under 25 US areas. Symptom resolution, clearance, or two negative PCRs marked the recovered donors of Cohort 3.

The sequence was collected from a man aged 30 to 45 who had recovered from COVID-19. The gene calls are TRBV18 and TRBJ1-2, with 7 bases matching TRBD1. The specimen sequenced was PBMCs or T cells enriched from blood (not recorded which). The CDR3 reads CASSRDREGYTF. The CDR3 bases are TGTGCCAGCTCAAGAGACAGGGAAGGCTACACCTTC.